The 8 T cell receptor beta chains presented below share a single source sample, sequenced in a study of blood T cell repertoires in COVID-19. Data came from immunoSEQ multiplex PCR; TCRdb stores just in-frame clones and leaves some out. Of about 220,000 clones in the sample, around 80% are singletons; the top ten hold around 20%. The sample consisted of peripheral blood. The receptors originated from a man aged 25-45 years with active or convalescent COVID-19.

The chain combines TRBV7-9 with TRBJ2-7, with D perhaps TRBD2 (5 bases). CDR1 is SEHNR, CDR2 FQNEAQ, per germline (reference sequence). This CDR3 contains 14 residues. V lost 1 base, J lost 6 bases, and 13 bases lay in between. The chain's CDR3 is CASSLGGILSEQYF. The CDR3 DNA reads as TGTGCCAGCAGCTTAGGAGGGATTCTCTCCGAGCAGTACTTC. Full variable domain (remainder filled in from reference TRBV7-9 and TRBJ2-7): DTGVSQNPRHKITKRGQNVTFRCDPISEHNRLYWYRQTLGQGPEFLTYFQNEAQLEKSRLLSDRFSAERPKGSFSTLEIQRTEQGDSAMYLCASSLGGILSEQYFGPGTRLTVT.

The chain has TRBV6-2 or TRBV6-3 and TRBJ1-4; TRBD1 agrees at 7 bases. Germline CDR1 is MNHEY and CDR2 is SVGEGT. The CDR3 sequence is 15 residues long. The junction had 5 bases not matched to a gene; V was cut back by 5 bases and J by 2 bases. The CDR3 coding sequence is TGTGCCAGCAGTGCCCAGGGACAGACTAATGAAAAACTGTTTTTT. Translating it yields CASSAQGQTNEKLFF.

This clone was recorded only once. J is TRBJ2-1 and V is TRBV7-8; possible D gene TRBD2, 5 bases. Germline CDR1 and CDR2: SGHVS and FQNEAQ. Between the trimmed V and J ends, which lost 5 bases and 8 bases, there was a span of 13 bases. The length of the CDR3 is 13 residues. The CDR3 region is CASSHTSGYEQFF. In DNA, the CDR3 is TGTGCCAGCAGCCATACGTCGGGGTATGAGCAGTTCTTC.

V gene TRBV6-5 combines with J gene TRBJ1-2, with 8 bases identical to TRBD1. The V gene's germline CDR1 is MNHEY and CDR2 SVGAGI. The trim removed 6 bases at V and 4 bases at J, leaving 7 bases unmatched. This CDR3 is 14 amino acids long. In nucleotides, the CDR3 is TGTGCCAGCAGCCCCGGACAGGGTCCCTATGGCTACACCTTC. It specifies CASSPGQGPYGYTF.

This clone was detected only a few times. The CDR3 region is CAWVTSVNEQFF. The CDR3 DNA sequence: TGTGCCTGGGTCACTAGTGTCAATGAGCAGTTCTTC. V gene TRBV30 combines with J gene TRBJ2-1; D perhaps matches TRBD2 (5 bases). Per the germline V gene, CDR1 is GTSNPN and CDR2 is SVGIG (reference sequence). The CDR3 loop spans 12 amino acids. Trimming removed 5 bases from V and 6 bases from J, with 11 bases in between.

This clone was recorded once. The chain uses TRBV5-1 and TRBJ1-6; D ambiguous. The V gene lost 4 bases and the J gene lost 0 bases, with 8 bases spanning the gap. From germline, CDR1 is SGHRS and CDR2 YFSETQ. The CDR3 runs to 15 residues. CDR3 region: CASSDSSSYNSPLHF. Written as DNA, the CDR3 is TGCGCCAGCAGCGACTCGAGCTCCTATAATTCACCCCTCCACTTT.

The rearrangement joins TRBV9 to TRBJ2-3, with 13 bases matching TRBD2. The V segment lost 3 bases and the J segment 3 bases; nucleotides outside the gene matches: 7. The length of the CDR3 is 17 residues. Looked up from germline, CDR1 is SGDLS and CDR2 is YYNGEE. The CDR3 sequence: CASSDRTSGSRTDTQYF. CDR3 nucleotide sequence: TGTGCCAGCAGCGACAGGACTAGCGGGAGTAGGACAGATACGCAGTATTTT.

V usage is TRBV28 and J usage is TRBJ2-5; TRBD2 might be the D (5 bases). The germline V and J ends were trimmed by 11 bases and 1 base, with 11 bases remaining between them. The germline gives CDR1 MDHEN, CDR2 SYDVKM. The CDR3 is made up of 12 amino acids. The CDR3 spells CADTRSQETQYF. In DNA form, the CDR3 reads TGTGCCGACACTAGATCCCAAGAGACCCAGTACTTC.